Below are 8 T cell receptor beta chains sequenced from a single sample in a study of shared clonotypes between healthy human individuals. Naive-designated CD8 cells lacked CD45RO, were positively enriched for CCR7, and omitted terminally differentiated effector memory CD45RA+ cells. The method was immunoSEQ multiplex PCR; TCRdb's version includes in-frame clones alone and lacks a portion of them. Among hundreds of thousands of clones listed, about 98% were seen once. Input material: naive CD8+ T cells sorted from blood. Source of these receptors: a man aged 25 to 40 in good health.

This sequence joins TRBV4-1 and TRBJ2-5, with D possibly TRBD2 on 7 matching bases. Trimming left V 1 base short and J 5 bases short, with 11 bases between. CDR3 length equals 14 residues. Per germline, CDR1 MGHRA and CDR2 YSYEKL. Here the CDR3 DNA reads TGCGCCAGCAGCCAAGCCCGGGGGGCGGAGACCCAGTACTTC. Amino acid sequence: CASSQARGAETQYF.

This clone was counted once. V gene TRBV10-3 combines with J gene TRBJ2-7, with TRBD1 as a possible D gene (5 bases). This CDR3 comprises 15 residues. CDR1 is ENHRY, CDR2 SYGVKD, per germline. Trimming shortened V by 2 bases and J by 0 bases, and 11 bases separated the two germline ends. CDR3 coding DNA: TGTGCCATCAGTGAGCCGACAGCTGGCTCCTACGAGCAGTACTTC. This translates into CAISEPTAGSYEQYF.

V usage is TRBV5-1 and J usage is TRBJ1-2; the match to TRBD1 covers 9 bases. The CDR3 runs 15 residues. Losses at the gene ends were 7 bases for V and 6 bases for J; bases not matched to a gene: 13. Germline CDR1 reads SGHRS; CDR2 reads YFSETQ. The CDR3 sequence is CASHHTGGAEDGYTF. In nucleotides, the CDR3 is TGCGCCAGCCACCATACAGGGGGCGCAGAGGATGGCTACACCTTC.

The CDR3 loop is CASSLARDSGIVEQYF. DNA of the CDR3: TGTGCCAGCAGCTTAGCGAGGGACAGTGGGATAGTGGAGCAGTACTTC. The chain is built from TRBV7-6 and TRBJ2-7; TRBD1 matches 7 bases. Germline CDR1 SGHVS, CDR2 FNYEAQ. The CDR3 loop spans 16 amino acids. With 0 bases clipped from V and 7 bases from J, the junction kept 12 bases outside the gene matches. Variable domain in full (rest from reference TRBV7-6 and TRBJ2-7): GAGVSQSPRYKVTKRGQDVALRCDPISGHVSLYWYRQALGQGPEFLTYFNYEAQQDKSGLPNDRFSAERPEGSISTLTIQRTEQRDSAMYRCASSLARDSGIVEQYFGPGTRLTVT.

The rearrangement joins TRBV7-9 to TRBJ1-2; 7 bases are a match to TRBD1. The CDR3 runs to 16 residues. From germline, CDR1 is SEHNR and CDR2 FQNEAQ (reference sequence). Germline trimming cut 5 bases from V and 8 bases from J; bases unmatched to any gene: 17. As DNA, the CDR3 is TGTGCCAGCAGCCCATTCGAGGGACAGTTATTCATCGGCTACACCTTC. It codes for CASSPFEGQLFIGYTF. Using reference TRBV7-9 and TRBJ1-2 for the parts outside the CDR3, the full variable domain is DTGVSQNPRHKITKRGQNVTFRCDPISEHNRLYWYRQTLGQGPEFLTYFQNEAQLEKSRLLSDRFSAERPKGSFSTLEIQRTEQGDSAMYLCASSPFEGQLFIGYTFGSGTRLTVV.

The chain is built from TRBV6-1 and TRBJ1-5; a weak D match, TRBD1 (5 bases). Looked up from germline, CDR1 is MNHNS and CDR2 is SASEGT. V lost 2 bases and J lost 1, with 9 bases in between. The CDR3 has 15 residues. CDR3 sequence: CASSEPRVSNQPQHF. The CDR3 DNA reads TGTGCCAGCAGTGAACCCAGGGTCAGCAATCAGCCCCAGCATTTT.

The chain is built from TRBV10-2 and TRBJ2-5, with 7 positions matching TRBD1. The CDR3 has 17 residues. Germline CDR1 WSHSY, CDR2 SAAADI. Trimming removed 4 bases from V and 1 base from J; junction bases left unmatched: 12. The DNA of the CDR3 is TGCGCCAGCAGTGGTTTAATCTTCCGGGACAGCCAAGAGACCCAGTACTTC. It is translated as CASSGLIFRDSQETQYF.

V usage is TRBV28 and J usage is TRBJ1-1; D not certain. CDR3 size: 15 residues. The V and J ends lost 6 bases and 3 bases respectively, with 17 bases between them. The germline gives CDR1 MDHEN, CDR2 SYDVKM. CDR3 nucleotides: TGTGCCAGCAGCCTTCCCGGGAATGGGTACACTGAAGCTTTCTTT. This translates into CASSLPGNGYTEAFF.